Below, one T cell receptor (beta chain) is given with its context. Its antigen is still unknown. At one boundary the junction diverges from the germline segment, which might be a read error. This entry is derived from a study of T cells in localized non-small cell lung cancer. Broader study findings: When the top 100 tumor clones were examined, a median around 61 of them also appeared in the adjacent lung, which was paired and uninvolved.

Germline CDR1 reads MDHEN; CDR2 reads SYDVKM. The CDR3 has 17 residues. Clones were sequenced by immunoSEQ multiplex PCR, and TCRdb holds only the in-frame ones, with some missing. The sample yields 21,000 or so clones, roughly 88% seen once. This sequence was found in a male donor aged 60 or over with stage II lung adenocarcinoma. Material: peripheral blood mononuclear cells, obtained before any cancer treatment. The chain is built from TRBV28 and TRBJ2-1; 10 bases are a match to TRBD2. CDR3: CASSTPASGSSYNKQFF. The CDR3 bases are TGTGCCAGCAGTACCCCTGCTAGCGGGAGCTCCTACAATAAGCAGTTCTTC.